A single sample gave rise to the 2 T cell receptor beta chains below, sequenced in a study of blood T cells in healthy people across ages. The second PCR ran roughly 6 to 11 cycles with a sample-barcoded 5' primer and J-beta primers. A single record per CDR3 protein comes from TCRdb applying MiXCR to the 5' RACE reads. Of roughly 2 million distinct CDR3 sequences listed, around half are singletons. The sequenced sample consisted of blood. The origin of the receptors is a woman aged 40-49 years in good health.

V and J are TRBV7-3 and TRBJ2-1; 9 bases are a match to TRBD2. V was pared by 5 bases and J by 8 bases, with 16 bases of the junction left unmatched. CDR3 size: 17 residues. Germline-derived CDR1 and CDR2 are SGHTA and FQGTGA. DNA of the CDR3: TGTGCCAGCAGCCATCGCCAGGTAGCGGGGGAAGGAGATGAGCAGTTCTTC. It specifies CASSHRQVAGEGDEQFF.

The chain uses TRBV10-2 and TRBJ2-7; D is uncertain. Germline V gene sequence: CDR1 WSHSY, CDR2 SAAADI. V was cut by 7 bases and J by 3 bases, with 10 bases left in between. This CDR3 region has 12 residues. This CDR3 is CASMVGGYEQYF. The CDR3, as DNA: TGCGCCAGCATGGTCGGCGGCTACGAGCAGTACTTC.